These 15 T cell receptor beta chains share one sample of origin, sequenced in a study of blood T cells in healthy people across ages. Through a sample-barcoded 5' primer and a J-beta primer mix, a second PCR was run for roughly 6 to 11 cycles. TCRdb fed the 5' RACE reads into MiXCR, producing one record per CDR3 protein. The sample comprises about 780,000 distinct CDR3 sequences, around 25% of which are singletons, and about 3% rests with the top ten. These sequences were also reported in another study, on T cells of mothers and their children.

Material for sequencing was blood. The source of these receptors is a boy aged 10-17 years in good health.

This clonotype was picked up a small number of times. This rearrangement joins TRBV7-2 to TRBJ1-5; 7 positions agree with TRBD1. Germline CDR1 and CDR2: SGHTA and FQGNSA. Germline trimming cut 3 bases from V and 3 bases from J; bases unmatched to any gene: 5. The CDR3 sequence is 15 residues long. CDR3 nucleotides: TGTGCCAGCAGCTTCGCGACAGGGTACAATCAGCCCCAGCATTTT. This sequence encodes CASSFATGYNQPQHF.

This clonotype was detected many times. CDR3 loop: CASRQLDIQYF. In nucleotides, the CDR3 is TGTGCCAGCAGACAGTTGGACATTCAGTACTTC. This chain joins TRBV11-2 and TRBJ2-4; D is unclear. V dropped 6 bases and J dropped 8 bases, with 8 bases sitting between them. This CDR3 spans 11 amino acids. Per the germline V gene, CDR1 is SGHAT and CDR2 is FQNNGV.

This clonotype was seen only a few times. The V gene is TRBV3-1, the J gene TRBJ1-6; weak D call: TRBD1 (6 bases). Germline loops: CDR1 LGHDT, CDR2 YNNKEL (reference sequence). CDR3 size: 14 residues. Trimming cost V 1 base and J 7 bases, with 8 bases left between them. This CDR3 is CASSQGTENSPLHF. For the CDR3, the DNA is TGTGCCAGCAGCCAAGGGACAGAGAATTCACCCCTCCACTTT.

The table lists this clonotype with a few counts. The CDR3: CASSLPQPYTGELFF. The CDR3 DNA reads TGTGCCAGCAGCTTACCCCAACCCTACACCGGGGAGCTGTTTTTT. V is TRBV7-2 and J is TRBJ2-2, with no clear D. This CDR3 is 15 amino acids long. Trimming stripped 2 bases from V and 3 bases from J, with 10 bases between. Germline V gene data show CDR1 as SGHTA and CDR2 as FQGNSA.

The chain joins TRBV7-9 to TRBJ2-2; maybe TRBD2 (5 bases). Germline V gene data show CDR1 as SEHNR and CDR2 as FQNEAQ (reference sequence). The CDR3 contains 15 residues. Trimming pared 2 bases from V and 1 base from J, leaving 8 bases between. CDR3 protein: CASSLIAGNTGELFF. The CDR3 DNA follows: TGTGCCAGCAGCTTAATTGCGGGGAACACCGGGGAGCTGTTTTTT.

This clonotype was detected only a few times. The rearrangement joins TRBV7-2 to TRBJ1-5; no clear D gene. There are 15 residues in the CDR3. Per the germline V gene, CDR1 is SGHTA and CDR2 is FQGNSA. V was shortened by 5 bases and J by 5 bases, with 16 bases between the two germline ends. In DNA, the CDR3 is TGTGCCAGCAGCCCCGAGGGCAACAGTTATCAGCCCCAGCATTTT. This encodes CASSPEGNSYQPQHF.

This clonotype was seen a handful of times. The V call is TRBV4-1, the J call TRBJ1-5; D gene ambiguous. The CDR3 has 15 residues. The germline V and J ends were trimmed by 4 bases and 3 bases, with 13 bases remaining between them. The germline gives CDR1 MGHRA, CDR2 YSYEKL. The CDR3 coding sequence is TGCGCCAGCAGCCCCCCAGGCAAATACAATCAGCCCCAGCATTTT. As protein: CASSPPGKYNQPQHF.

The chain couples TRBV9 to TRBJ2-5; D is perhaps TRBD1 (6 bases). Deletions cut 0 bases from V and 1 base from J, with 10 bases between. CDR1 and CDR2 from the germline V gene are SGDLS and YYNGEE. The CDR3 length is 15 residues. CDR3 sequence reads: CASSVGGGTQETQYF. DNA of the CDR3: TGTGCCAGCAGCGTAGGTGGGGGCACCCAAGAGACCCAGTACTTC. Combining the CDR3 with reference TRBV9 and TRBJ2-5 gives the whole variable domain DSGVTQTPKHLITATGQRVTLRCSPRSGDLSVYWYQQSLDQGLQFLIQYYNGEERAKGNILERFSAQQFPDLHSELNLSSLELGDSALYFCASSVGGGTQETQYFGPGTRLLVL.

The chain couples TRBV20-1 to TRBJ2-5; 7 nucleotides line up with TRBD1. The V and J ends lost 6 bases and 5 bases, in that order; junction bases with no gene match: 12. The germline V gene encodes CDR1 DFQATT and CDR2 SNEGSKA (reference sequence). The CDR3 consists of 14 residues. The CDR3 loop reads CSAGRQGNVETQYF. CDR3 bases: TGCAGTGCGGGAAGACAGGGAAATGTGGAGACCCAGTACTTC.

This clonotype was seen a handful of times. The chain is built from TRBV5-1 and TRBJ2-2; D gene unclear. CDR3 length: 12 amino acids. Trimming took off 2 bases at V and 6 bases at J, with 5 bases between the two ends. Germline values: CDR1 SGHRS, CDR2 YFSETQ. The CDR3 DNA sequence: TGCGCCAGCAGCTTCAGGTCCGGGGAGCTGTTTTTT. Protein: CASSFRSGELFF. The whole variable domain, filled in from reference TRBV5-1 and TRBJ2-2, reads KAGVTQTPRYLIKTRGQQVTLSCSPISGHRSVSWYQQTPGQGLQFLFEYFSETQRNKGNFPGRFSGRQFSNSRSEMNVSTLELGDSALYLCASSFRSGELFFGEGSRLTVL.

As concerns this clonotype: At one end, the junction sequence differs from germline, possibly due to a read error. CDR3 coding DNA: TGTGCCAGCAGCGAGCTGACAGGGGGCTCGTATTTT. It specifies CASSELTGGSYF. The chain carries TRBV9 and TRBJ1-1; 10 nucleotides agree with TRBD1. CDR3 length: 12 amino acids. Germline CDR1 SGDLS, CDR2 YYNGEE.

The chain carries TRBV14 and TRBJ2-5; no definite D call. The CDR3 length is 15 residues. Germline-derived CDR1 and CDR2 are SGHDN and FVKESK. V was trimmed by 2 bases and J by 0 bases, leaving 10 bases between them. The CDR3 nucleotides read TGTGCCAGCAGCCAAAACCCAGCGTACCAAGAGACCCAGTACTTC. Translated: CASSQNPAYQETQYF.

CDR3 loop: CASSLGASGEPTQYF. Written as DNA, the CDR3 is TGTGCCAGCAGCTTAGGGGCTAGCGGGGAGCCGACGCAGTATTTT. The genes are TRBV11-2 and TRBJ2-3; 9 bases match TRBD2. Germline-derived CDR1 and CDR2 are SGHAT and FQNNGV. The CDR3 runs 15 residues. Trimming at V came to 1 base and at J to 9 bases, leaving 8 bases not matched to a gene.

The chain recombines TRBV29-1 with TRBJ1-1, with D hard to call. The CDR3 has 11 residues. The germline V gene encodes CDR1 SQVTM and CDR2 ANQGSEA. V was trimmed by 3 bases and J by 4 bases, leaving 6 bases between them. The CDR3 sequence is CSVEGPTEAFF. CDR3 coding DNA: TGCAGCGTTGAGGGCCCCACTGAAGCTTTCTTT. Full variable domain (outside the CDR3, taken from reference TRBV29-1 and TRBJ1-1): SAVISQKPSRDICQRGTSLTIQCQVDSQVTMMFWYRQQPGQSLTLIATANQGSEATYESGFVIDKFPISRPNLTFSTLTVSNMSPEDSSIYLCSVEGPTEAFFGQGTRLTVV.

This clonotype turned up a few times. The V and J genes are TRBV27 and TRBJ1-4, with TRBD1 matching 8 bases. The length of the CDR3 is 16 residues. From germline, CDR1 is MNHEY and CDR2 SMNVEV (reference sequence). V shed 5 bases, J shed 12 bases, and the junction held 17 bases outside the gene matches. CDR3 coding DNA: TGTGCCAGCAGTCCACACCGACAGGGGATCGGGCTAGAACTGTTTTTT. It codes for CASSPHRQGIGLELFF. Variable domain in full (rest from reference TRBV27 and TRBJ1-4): EAQVTQNPRYLITVTGKKLTVTCSQNMNHEYMSWYRQDPGLGLRQIYYSMNVEVTDKGDVPEGYKVSRKEKRNFPLILESPSPNQTSLYFCASSPHRQGIGLELFFGSGTQLSVL.